This TCR beta chain was sequenced in a study of blood T cell repertoires in COVID-19. The CDR3 is made up of 16 amino acids. Looked up from germline, CDR1 is LGHDT and CDR2 is YNNKEL (reference sequence). The ends lost 4 bases at V and 10 bases at J; junction bases unmatched: 16. Produced via immunoSEQ multiplex PCR; TCRdb's table is partial and in-frame only. The repertoire includes approximately 170,000 clones, approximately 91% of them detected once, and roughly 0.77% sits in the top ten. The sequencing sample was made of PBMCs or T cells enriched from blood (not recorded which). The receptor's source is a woman younger than 30 who had recovered from COVID-19. The rearrangement links TRBV3-1 (or the pseudogene TRBV3-2) to TRBJ2-1, with TRBD2 identical over 7 bases. The CDR3 protein is CASSPRGAGRFEEQFF. The CDR3 coding sequence is TGTGCCAGCAGCCCCCGGGGAGCGGGACGTTTTGAGGAGCAGTTCTTC.